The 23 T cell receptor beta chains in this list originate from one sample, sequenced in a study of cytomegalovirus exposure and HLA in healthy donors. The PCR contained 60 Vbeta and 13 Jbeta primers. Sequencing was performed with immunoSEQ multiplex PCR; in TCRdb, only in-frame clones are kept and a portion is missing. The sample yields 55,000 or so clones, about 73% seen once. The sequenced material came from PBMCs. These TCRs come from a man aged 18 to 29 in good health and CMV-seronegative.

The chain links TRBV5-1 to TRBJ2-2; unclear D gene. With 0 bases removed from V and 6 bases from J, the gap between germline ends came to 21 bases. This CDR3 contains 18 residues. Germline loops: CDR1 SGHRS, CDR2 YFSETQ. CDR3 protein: CASSLDSVVRPDSGELFF. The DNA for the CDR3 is TGCGCCAGCAGCTTGGATTCCGTCGTCAGACCCGACTCCGGGGAGCTGTTTTTT. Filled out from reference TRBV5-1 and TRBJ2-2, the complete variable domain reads KAGVTQTPRYLIKTRGQQVTLSCSPISGHRSVSWYQQTPGQGLQFLFEYFSETQRNKGNFPGRFSGRQFSNSRSEMNVSTLELGDSALYLCASSLDSVVRPDSGELFFGEGSRLTVL.

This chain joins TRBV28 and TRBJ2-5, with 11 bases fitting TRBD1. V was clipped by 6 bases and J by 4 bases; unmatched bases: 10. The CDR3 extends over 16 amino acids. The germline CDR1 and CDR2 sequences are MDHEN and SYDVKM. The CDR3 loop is CASSGRGTGGTETQYF. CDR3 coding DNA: TGTGCCAGCAGCGGCCGAGGGACAGGGGGTACAGAGACCCAGTACTTC.

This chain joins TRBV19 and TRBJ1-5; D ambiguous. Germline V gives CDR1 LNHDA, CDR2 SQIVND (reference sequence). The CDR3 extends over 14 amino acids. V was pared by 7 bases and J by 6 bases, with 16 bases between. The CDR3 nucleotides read TGTGCCAGTACATCCCGGGGAAACTCTCAGCCCCAGCATTTT. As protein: CASTSRGNSQPQHF.

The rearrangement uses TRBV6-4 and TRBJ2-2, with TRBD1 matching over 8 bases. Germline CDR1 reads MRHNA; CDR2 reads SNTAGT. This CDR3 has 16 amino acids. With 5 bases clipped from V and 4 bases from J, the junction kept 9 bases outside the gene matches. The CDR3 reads CASSRWDRHSTGELFF. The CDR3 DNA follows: TGTGCCAGCAGTAGGTGGGACAGGCACTCCACCGGGGAGCTGTTTTTT.

CDR3 in amino acids: CASSGRAGVFSGANVLTF. CDR3 bases: TGTGCCAGCAGCGGGAGGGCGGGAGTATTCTCTGGGGCCAACGTCCTGACTTTC. The V gene is TRBV9, the J gene TRBJ2-6, with 7 bases matching TRBD2. The germline V gene encodes CDR1 SGDLS and CDR2 YYNGEE. With 3 bases clipped from V and 0 bases from J, the junction kept 9 bases outside the gene matches. The CDR3 is made up of 18 amino acids.

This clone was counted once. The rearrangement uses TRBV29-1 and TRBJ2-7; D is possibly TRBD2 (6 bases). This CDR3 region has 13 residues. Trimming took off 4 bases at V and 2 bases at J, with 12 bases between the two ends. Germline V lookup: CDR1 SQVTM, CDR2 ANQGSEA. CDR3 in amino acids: CSVADYVAYEQYF. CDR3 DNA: TGCAGCGTTGCGGACTATGTAGCCTACGAGCAGTACTTC.

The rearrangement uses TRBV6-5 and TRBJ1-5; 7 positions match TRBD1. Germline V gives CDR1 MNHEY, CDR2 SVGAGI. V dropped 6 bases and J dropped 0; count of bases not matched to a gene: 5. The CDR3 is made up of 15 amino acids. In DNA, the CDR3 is TGTGCCAGCAGGTTGACAGGGCGTAGCAATCAGCCCCAGCATTTT. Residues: CASRLTGRSNQPQHF.

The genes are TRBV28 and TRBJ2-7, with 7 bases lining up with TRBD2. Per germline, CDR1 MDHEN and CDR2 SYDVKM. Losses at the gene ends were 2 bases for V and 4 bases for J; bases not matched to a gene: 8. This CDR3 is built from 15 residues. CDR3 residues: CASSLVLAGTYEQYF. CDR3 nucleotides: TGTGCCAGCAGTTTAGTATTAGCGGGCACTTACGAGCAGTACTTC.

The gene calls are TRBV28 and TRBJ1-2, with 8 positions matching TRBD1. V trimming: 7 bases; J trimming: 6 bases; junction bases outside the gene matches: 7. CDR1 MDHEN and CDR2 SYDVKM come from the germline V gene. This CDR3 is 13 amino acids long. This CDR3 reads CASINDRGDGYTF. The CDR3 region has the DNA TGTGCCAGCATCAATGACAGGGGAGATGGCTACACCTTC.

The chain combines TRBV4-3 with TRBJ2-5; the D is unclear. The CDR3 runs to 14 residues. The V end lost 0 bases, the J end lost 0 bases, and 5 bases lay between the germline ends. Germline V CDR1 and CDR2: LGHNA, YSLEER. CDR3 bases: TGCGCCAGCAGCCAAGAACTGTACCAAGAGACCCAGTACTTC. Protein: CASSQELYQETQYF.

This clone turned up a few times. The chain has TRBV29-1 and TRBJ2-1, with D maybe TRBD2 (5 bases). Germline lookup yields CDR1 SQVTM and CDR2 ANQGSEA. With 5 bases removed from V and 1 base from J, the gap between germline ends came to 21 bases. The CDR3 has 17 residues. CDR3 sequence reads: CSVQSGSTFLSYNEQFF. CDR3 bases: TGCAGCGTTCAAAGCGGTTCGACCTTTTTATCCTACAATGAGCAGTTCTTC.

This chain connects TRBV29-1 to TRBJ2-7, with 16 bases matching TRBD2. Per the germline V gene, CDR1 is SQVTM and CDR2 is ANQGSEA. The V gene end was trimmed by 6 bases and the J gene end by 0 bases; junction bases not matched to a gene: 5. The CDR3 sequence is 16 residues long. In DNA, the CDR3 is TGCAGCGTGGGACTAGCGGGAGGGCCCAGCTCCTACGAGCAGTACTTC. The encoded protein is CSVGLAGGPSSYEQYF.

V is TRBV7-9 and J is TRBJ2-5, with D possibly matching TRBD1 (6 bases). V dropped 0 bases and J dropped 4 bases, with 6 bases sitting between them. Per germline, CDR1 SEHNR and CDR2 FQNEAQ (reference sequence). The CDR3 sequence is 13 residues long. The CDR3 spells CASSLAGAETQYF. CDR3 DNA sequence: TGTGCCAGCAGCTTAGCGGGGGCAGAGACCCAGTACTTC.

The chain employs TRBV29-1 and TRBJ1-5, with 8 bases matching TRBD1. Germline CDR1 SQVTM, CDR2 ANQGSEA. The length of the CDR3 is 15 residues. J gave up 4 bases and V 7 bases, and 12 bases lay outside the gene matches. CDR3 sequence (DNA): TGCAGCGCAGGACAGGGAACAGGGAGAAATCAGCCCCAGCATTTT. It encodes CSAGQGTGRNQPQHF.

CDR3 in amino acids: CASSVIAGTGGEGYTF. CDR3 coding DNA: TGTGCCAGCAGTGTTATCGCCGGGACAGGGGGCGAAGGCTACACCTTC. The V call is TRBV6-1, the J call TRBJ1-2, with 12 bases fitting TRBD1. The V gene's germline CDR1 is MNHNS and CDR2 SASEGT. The CDR3 is 16 residues long. Trimming took 4 bases from V and 8 from J; bases not matched to a gene: 11.

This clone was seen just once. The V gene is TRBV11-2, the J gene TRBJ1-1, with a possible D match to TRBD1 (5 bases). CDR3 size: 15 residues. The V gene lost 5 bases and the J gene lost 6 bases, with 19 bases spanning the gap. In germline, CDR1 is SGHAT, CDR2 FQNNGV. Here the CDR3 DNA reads TGTGCCAGCAGCAGGCAGGGAGGCACAAGCCCTGAAGCTTTCTTT. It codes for CASSRQGGTSPEAFF.

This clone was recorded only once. In nucleotides, the CDR3 is TGCGCCAGCAGCTTGGCCCAGGGCTCCTACGAGCAGTACTTC. Its translation is CASSLAQGSYEQYF. The rearrangement joins TRBV5-1 to TRBJ2-7; a weak D match, TRBD1 (5 bases). CDR3 length: 14 amino acids. V was trimmed by 0 bases and J by 0 bases, leaving 7 bases between them. The germline V gene encodes CDR1 SGHRS and CDR2 YFSETQ.

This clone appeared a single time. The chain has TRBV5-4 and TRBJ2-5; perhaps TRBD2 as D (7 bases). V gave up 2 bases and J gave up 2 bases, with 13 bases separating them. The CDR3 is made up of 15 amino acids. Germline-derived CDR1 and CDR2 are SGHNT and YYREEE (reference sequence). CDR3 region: CASSFGRQGQETQYF. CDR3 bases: TGTGCCAGCAGCTTCGGGAGGCAGGGGCAAGAGACCCAGTACTTC.

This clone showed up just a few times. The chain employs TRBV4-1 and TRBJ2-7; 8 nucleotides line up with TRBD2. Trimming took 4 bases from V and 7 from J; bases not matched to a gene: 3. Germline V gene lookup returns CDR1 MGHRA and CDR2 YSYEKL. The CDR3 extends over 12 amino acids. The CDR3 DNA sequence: TGCGCCAGCAGCCGCTCGGGGGGGGAGCAGTACTTC. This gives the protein CASSRSGGEQYF.

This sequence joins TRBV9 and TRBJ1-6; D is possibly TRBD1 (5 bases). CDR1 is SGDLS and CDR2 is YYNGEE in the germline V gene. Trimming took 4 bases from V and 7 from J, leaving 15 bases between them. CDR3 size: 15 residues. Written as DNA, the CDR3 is TGTGCCAGCAGCTCCTTCCAGGACACGAATTCACCCCTCCACTTT. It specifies CASSSFQDTNSPLHF.

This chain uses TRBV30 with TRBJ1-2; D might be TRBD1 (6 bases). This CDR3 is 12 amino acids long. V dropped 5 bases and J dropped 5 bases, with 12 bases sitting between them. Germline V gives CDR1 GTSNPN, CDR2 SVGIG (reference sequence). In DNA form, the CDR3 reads TGTGCCTGGGGACAGTGGATGTATGGCTACACCTTC. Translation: CAWGQWMYGYTF.

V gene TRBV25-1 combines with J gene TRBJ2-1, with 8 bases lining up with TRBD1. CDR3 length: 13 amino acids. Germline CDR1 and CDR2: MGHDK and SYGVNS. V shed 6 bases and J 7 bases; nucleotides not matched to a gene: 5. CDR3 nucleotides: TGTGCCAGCAGGCAGGGGGCTAGGAATGAGCAGTTCTTC. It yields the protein CASRQGARNEQFF. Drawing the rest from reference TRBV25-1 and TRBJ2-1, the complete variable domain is EADIYQTPRYLVIGTGKKITLECSQTMGHDKMYWYQQDPGMELHLIHYSYGVNSTEKGDLSSESTVSRIRTEHFPLTLESARPSHTSQYLCASRQGARNEQFFGPGTRLTVL.

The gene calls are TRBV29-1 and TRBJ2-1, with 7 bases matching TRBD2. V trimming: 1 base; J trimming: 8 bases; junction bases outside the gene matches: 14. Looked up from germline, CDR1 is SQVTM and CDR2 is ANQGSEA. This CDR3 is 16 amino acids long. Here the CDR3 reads CSVEGFLGGSTHEQFF. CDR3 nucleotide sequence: TGCAGCGTTGAAGGATTTCTGGGCGGGAGTACCCATGAGCAGTTCTTC.